Below, one T cell receptor beta chain is given with its context. Other DNA sequences in the same sample also yield this CDR3. The data belong to a study of shared clonotypes between healthy human individuals. This CDR3 has 11 amino acids. Germline V CDR1 and CDR2: SQVTM, ANQGSEA. V was shortened by 4 bases and J by 7 bases, with 7 bases between the two germline ends. Positively selected for CCR7, the CD45RO-negative cells used as naive CD8 cells excluded terminally differentiated effector memory CD45RA+ cells. For sorted subsets, about 0.2 ug DNA per replicate equaled about 31,000 T cell genomes. Libraries were prepared by immunoSEQ multiplex PCR; TCRdb keeps only in-frame clonotypes and omits some of them. The sample contains more than 2 million clones, roughly 95% of which appear only once.

This TCR was sampled from a young man in good health. The sample consisted of naive CD8+ T cells sorted from blood. The chain is built from TRBV29-1 and TRBJ2-2; D not resolved. CDR3 region: CSVVLLGELFF. CDR3 coding DNA: TGCAGCGTTGTACTTCTCGGGGAGCTGTTTTTT.